The source of this TCR beta chain is a study of shared clonotypes between healthy human individuals (dated by TCRdb to the early 2020s). Turning to the overall study: The cohort comprised a couple of women and a few men aged 18 to 49 years. The study deeply sequenced blood TCR repertoires of about five healthy adults to estimate repertoire size and the extent of clonotype sharing between individuals. Per donor, three plates each were used for CD4 naive and CD4 memory, two for CD8 naive, and one for CD8 memory. Each donor's leukapheresis produced roughly between about 0.8 and 10 billion PBMCs. Different laboratories and diverse techniques were used to prepare libraries and sequence TCR repertoires, to increase sequencing depth and limit assay-specific biases. What the study reported, not specific to this receptor: Across a few donors, around 5% of naive CD4, around 3.3% of naive CD8, 2% to 2.5% of memory CD4, and approximately 0.42% of memory CD8 clonotypes were shared. Sampling was restricted to blood, and TCR repertoires in tissue are likely to differ from TCR repertoires in blood. Because the study included only a small number of donors, the genetic and exposure-history diversity represented was limited. Naive subsets generally had larger estimated clonotype richness than memory subsets did. Rarefaction of sorted-subset datasets indicated incomplete sequencing despite the large sequencing depth. Pairwise subsampling indicated that sequencing depth was expected to affect the degree of clonotype sharing among donors. Clonotypes shared by all four sorted-subset donors showed higher generation probabilities than non-shared clonotypes.

For the CD8 naive samples, CD45RO-negative cells were positively selected for CCR7, yielding a CD45RA+CCR7+ population from which TemRA cells were excluded. Donors were healthy HIV-negative adults with no recently reported acute infections or vaccinations. All donors were Caucasian adults living in Nashville, Tennessee, USA. Blood was obtained by leukapheresis, after which PBMCs were separated by Ficoll-Histopaque density gradient centrifugation and cryopreserved in liquid nitrogen vapor phase. Purity and quantity of every magnetically sorted T cell population were checked by analytical flow cytometry. From each sorted fraction, genomic DNA was isolated and quantified by UV absorbance on a Nanodrop 2000c. TCR CDR3 regions were amplified from genomic DNA by multiplex PCR using the deep immunoSEQ assay. For each cell subset, the extracted genomic DNA was distributed evenly across all wells of several immunoSEQ 96-well plates, and each plate served as one replicate. For sorted subsets, roughly 200 ng of genomic DNA, equivalent to around 29,000 T cell genomes, went into each replicate PCR. Purified libraries were measured with a Qubit 3.0 fluorometer, size-checked on a Bioanalyzer 2100, and measured again with the KAPA Library Quantification kit. Every immunoSEQ 96-well plate was sequenced on a separate single-read 150-cycle Illumina NextSeq 550 flow cell. From the authors' description of their analysis: The immunoSEQ output contained only junctional sequences without quality scores, so filtering could not match that applied to full-length reads. Sequences were annotated with PyIR, a Python wrapper for IgBLAST v1.9, and V/J genes and CDR3 were assigned using IMGT germline references. Reads with weak V/J assignments (E-value above 1e-6), missing CDR3, stop codons, out-of-frame junctions, or ambiguous translated residues were removed. V3J clonotypes were defined as sequences sharing the same inferred V gene, J gene, and CDR3 amino acid sequence. To compute the percentage overlap between repertoires, the number of shared unique clonotypes was divided by the size of the smaller repertoire. Repertoire richness was assessed with RTK rarefaction, the Chao1 estimator, and Recon v2.1 estimates of unobserved clonotypes. Generation probabilities for all TCRbeta clonotypes obtained by the gDNA method from several donors were computed using OLGA. What TCRdb holds here is the immuneACCESS table cut down to in-frame rearrangements. Part of the clones is not present; checked against another copy, under half of the missing clones reflect an unresolved V gene, and the others are unexplained. The DNA was the basis for D and trimming; V, J and clone size are from that table. The sample has nearly 2 million clones on record, approximately 95% of them singletons. The leading ten clones occupy 1% to 1.5% of the sample.

V is pared back by 3 bases and J by 4 bases, with 11 bases lying between the germline termini. The germline V gene (reference sequence) provides CDR1 MNHEY and CDR2 SMNVEV. The CDR3, cysteine through phenylalanine, is 14 amino acids long. Only the CDR3 portion is preserved as DNA: 42 bases, with reading frame beginning at the first base. Remarks on this clone: The antigen it recognizes is unknown. No qualities accompany the bases; no much larger clone lies one base away.

The sample was naive CD8+ T cells sorted from blood. The cell subset or site label here, explained by the study, means: CD45RA+CCR7+. The chain employs TRBV27 and TRBJ2-3; the D segment cannot be called with confidence. The clonotype originates from a man aged 18 to 30 in good health. This receptor carries the CDR3 CASSFDPDADTQYF. Read as DNA, the sequence is TGTGCCAGCAGTTTTGATCCGGACGCAGATACGCAGTATTTT.